The present T cell receptor (beta chain) was sequenced within a study of blood T cells in healthy people across ages. Study conclusions and caveats: Researchers said unsorted PBMCs prevented a conclusive naive versus antigen-experienced comparison.

Details on this clonotype: Antigen unknown.

Together with a sample-barcoded 5' primer, a J-beta primer mix was included in a second PCR lasting roughly 7 to 11 cycles. A single record per CDR3 protein comes from TCRdb applying MiXCR to the 5' RACE reads. The table records some 1.4 million distinct CDR3 sequences, around two fifths of them present only once. Healthy Caucasian individuals from Russia aged 6 to 90 were enrolled as donors. Each sample yielded at least 6 micrograms of PBMC total RNA. This CDR3 is 13 amino acids long. The V and J ends lost 1 base and 7 bases respectively, with 10 bases between them. This TCR derives from a young woman in good health. V usage is TRBV12-3 or TRBV12-4 and J usage is TRBJ1-1, with no clear D. The sequenced sample consisted of blood. CDR3 in DNA: TGTGCCAGCAGTTTAGGGCCGGAGAATGAAGCTTTCTTT. Residues: CASSLGPENEAFF.